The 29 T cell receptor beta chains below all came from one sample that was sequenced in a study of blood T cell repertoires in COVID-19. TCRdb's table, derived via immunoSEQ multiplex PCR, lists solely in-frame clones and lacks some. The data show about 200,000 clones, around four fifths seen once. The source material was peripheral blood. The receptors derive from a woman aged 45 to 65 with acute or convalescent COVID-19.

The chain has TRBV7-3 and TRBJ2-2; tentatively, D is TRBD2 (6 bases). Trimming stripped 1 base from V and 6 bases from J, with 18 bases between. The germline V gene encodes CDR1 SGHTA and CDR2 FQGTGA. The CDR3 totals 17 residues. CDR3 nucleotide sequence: TGTGCCAGCAGCTTAAGAGGGCAGGGAGGCGGCGCCGGGGAGCTGTTTTTT. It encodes CASSLRGQGGGAGELFF.

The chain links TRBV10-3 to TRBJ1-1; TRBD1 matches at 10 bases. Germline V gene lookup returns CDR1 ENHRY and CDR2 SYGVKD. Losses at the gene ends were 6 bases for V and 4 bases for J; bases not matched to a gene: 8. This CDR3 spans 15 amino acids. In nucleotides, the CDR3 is TGTGCCATCAGGTCCGGGACAGGGGAGATCACTGAAGCTTTCTTT. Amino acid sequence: CAIRSGTGEITEAFF.

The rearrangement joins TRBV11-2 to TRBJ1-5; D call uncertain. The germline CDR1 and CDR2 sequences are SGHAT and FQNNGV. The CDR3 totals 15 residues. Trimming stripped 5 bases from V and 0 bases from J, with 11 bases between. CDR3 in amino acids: CASSQMGRSNQPQHF. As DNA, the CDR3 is TGTGCCAGCAGCCAAATGGGCCGTAGCAATCAGCCCCAGCATTTT.

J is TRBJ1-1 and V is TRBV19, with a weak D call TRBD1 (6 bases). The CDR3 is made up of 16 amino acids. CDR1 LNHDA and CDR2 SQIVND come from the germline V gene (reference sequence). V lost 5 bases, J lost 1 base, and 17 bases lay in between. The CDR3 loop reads CASSSIRQGKNTEAFF. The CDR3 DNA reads TGTGCCAGTAGTTCCATCAGGCAGGGGAAGAACACTGAAGCTTTCTTT.

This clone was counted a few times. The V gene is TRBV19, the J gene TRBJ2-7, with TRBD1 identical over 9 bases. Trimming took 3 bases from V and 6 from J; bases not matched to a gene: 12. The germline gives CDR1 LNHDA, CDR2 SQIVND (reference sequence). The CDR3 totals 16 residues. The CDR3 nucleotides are TGTGCCAGTAGTATGATGTGGGGACAGGGTTTTAGCGAGCAGTACTTC. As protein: CASSMMWGQGFSEQYF.

Here the CDR3 DNA reads TGTGCCAGCAGCTTAAGCCCGCCAGGCCGGCTTGGCTACACCTTC. This sequence encodes CASSLSPPGRLGYTF. The genes are TRBV7-2 and TRBJ1-2; D gene ambiguous. The CDR3 totals 15 residues. V lost 2 bases and J lost 7, with 17 bases in between. Germline V gives CDR1 SGHTA, CDR2 FQGNSA.

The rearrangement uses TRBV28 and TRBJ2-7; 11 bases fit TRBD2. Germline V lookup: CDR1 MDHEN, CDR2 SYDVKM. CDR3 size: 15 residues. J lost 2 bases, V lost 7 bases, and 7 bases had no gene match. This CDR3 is CASTPGTSGAYEQYF. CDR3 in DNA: TGTGCCAGCACTCCCGGGACTAGCGGTGCCTACGAGCAGTACTTC.

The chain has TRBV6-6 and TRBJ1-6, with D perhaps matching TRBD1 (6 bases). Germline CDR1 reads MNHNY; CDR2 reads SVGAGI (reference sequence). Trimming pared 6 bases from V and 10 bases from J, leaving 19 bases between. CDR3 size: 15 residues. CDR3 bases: TGTGCCAGCAGCCGACAACAGGGTACGGAATCACCCCTCCACTTT. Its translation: CASSRQQGTESPLHF.

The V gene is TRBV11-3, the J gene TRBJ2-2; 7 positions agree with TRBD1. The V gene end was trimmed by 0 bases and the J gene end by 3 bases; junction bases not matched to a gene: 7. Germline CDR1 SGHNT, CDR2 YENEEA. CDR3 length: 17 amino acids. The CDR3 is CASSLDGDRSHTGELFF. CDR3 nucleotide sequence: TGTGCCAGCAGCTTAGATGGGGACAGAAGTCACACCGGGGAGCTGTTTTTT.

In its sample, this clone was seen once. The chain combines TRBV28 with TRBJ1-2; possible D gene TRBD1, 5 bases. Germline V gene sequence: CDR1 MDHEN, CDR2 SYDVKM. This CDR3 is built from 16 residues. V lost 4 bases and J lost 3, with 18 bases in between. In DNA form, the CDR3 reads TGTGCCAGCAGTTCGTCAGTGGGGGGTAGGGACTATGGCTACACCTTC. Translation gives CASSSSVGGRDYGYTF.

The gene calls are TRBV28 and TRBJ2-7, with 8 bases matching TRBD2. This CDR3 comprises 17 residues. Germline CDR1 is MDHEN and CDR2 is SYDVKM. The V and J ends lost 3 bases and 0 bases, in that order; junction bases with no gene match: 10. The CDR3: CASSFVLVAGSSYEQYF. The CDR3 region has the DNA TGTGCCAGCAGTTTTGTGCTGGTAGCGGGAAGCTCCTACGAGCAGTACTTC.

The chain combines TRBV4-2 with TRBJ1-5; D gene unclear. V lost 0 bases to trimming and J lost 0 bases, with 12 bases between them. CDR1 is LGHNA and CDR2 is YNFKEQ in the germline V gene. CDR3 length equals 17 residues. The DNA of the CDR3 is TGTGCCAGCAGCCAAGATTTGGCGGACTATAGCAATCAGCCCCAGCATTTT. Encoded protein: CASSQDLADYSNQPQHF.

The CDR3: CAISGIDSGNTIYF. The CDR3 nucleotides are TGTGCCATCAGTGGTATAGATTCTGGAAACACCATATATTTT. The chain carries TRBV10-3 and TRBJ1-3; D unresolved. The V gene lost 4 bases and the J gene lost 1 base, with 8 bases spanning the gap. Germline V gene lookup returns CDR1 ENHRY and CDR2 SYGVKD. The CDR3 runs to 14 residues.

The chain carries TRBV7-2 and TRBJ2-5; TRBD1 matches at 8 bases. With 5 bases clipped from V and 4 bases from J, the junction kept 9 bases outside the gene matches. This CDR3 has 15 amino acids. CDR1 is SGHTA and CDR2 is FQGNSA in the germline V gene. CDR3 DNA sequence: TGTGCCAGCAGCCTTGGACAGGGAGTGGGAGAGACCCAGTACTTC. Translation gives CASSLGQGVGETQYF.

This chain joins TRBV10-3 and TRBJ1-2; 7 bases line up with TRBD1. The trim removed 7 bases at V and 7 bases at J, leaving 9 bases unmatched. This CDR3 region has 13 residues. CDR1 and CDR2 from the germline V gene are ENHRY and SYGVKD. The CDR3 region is CAITQGRESGYTF. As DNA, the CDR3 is TGTGCCATCACACAGGGGAGAGAAAGTGGCTACACCTTC.

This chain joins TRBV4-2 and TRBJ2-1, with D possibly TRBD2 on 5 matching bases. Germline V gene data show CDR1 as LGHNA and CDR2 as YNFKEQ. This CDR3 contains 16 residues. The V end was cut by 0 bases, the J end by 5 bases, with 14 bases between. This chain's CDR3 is CASSQEGILENNEQFF. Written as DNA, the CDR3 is TGTGCCAGCAGCCAAGAGGGGATACTAGAGAACAATGAGCAGTTCTTC.

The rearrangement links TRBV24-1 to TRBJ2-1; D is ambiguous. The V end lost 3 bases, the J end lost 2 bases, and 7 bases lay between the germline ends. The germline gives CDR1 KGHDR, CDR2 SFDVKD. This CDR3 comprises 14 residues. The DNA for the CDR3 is TGTGCCACCAGTGATATGAACACCTACAATGAGCAGTTCTTC. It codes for CATSDMNTYNEQFF.

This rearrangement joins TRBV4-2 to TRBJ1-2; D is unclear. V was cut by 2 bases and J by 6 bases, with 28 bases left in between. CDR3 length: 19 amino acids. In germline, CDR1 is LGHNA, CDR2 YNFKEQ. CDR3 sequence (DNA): TGTGCCAGCAGCCAAAGCCCCGCGGTTAAATCCGTTCTCCGGGATGGCTACACCTTC. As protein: CASSQSPAVKSVLRDGYTF.

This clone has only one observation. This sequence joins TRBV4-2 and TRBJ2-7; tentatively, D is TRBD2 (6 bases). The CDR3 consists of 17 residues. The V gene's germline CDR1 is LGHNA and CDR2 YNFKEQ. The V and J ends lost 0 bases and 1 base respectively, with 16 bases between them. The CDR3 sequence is CASSQDVSAAGSYEQYF. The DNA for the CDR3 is TGTGCCAGCAGCCAAGATGTGTCAGCGGCGGGATCCTACGAGCAGTACTTC.

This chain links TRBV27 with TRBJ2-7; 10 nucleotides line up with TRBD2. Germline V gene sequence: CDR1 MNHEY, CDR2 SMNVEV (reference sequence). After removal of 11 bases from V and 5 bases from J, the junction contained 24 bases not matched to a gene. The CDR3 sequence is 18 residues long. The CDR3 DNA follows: TGTGCCTTACGACTCGGGGGGCTAGCGGGGGCCGTTGCCCACGAGCAGTACTTC. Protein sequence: CALRLGGLAGAVAHEQYF.

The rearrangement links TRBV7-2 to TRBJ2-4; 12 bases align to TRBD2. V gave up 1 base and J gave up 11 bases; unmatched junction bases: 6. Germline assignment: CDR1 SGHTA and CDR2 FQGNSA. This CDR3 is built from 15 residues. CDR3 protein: CASSLGPSGRAVQYF. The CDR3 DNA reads TGTGCCAGCAGCTTAGGGCCTAGCGGGAGGGCCGTTCAGTACTTC.

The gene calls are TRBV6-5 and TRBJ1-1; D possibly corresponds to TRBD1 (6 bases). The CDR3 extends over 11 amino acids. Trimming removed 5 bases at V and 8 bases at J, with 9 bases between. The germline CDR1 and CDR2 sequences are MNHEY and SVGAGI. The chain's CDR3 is CASSPGTEAFF. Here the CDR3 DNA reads TGTGCCAGCAGTCCCGGGACAGAAGCTTTCTTT.

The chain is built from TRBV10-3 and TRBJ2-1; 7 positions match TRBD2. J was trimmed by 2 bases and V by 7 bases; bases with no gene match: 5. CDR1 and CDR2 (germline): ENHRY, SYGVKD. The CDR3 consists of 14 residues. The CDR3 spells CAITDRGAYNEQFF. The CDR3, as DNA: TGTGCCATCACAGATCGGGGGGCCTACAATGAGCAGTTCTTC.

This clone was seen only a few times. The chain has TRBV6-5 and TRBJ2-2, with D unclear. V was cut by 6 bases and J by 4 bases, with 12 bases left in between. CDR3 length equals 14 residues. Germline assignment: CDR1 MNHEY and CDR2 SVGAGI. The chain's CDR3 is CASRFWSGTGELFF. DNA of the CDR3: TGTGCCAGCAGATTTTGGTCGGGCACCGGGGAGCTGTTTTTT.

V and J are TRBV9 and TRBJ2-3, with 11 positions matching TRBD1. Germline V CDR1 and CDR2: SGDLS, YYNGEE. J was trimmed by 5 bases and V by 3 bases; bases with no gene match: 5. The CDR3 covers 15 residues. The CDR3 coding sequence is TGTGCCAGCAGCGCCGGACAGGGGGCCGGAGATACGCAGTATTTT. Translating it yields CASSAGQGAGDTQYF.

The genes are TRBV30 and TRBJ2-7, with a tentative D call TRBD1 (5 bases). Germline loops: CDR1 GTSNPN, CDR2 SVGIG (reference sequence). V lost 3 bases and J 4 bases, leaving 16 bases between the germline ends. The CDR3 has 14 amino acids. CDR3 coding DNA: TGTGCCTGGAGCCGAAATCAGGGTGTGTACGAGCAGTACTTC. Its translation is CAWSRNQGVYEQYF. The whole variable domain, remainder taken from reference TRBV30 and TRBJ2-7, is SQTIHQWPATLVQPVGSPLSLECTVEGTSNPNLYWYRQAAGRGLQLLFYSVGIGQISSEVPQNLSASRPQDRQFILSSKKLLLSDSGFYLCAWSRNQGVYEQYFGPGTRLTVT.

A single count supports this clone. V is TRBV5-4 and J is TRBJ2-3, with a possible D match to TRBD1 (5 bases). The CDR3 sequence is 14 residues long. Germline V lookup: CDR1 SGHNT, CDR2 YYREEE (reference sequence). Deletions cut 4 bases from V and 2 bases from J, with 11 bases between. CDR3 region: CASSLTDSTDTQYF. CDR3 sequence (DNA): TGTGCCAGCAGCCTGACAGACTCCACAGATACGCAGTATTTT. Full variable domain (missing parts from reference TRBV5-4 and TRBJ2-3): ETGVTQSPTHLIKTRGQQVTLRCSSQSGHNTVSWYQQALGQGPQFIFQYYREEENGRGNFPPRFSGLQFPNYSSELNVNALELDDSALYLCASSLTDSTDTQYFGPGTRLTVL.

The CDR3 is CASSLDPSDFYGYTF. The DNA of the CDR3 is TGTGCCAGCAGCTTAGACCCGTCAGATTTCTATGGCTACACCTTC. The chain uses TRBV11-2 and TRBJ1-2; D call uncertain. The V end was cut by 0 bases, the J end by 4 bases, with 12 bases between. The CDR3 totals 15 residues. CDR1 is SGHAT and CDR2 is FQNNGV in the germline V gene. The full variable domain, its missing parts supplied by reference TRBV11-2 and TRBJ1-2, is EAGVAQSPRYKIIEKRQSVAFWCNPISGHATLYWYQQILGQGPKLLIQFQNNGVVDDSQLPKDRFSAERLKGVDSTLKIQPAKLEDSAVYLCASSLDPSDFYGYTFGSGTRLTVV.

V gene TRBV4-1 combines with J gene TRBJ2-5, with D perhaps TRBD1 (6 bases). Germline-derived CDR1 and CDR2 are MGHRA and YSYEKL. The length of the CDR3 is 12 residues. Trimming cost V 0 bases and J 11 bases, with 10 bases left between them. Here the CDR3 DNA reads TGCGCCAGCAGCCAAGATGGGGGCCAGCAGTACTTC. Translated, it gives CASSQDGGQQYF.